This T cell receptor (beta chain) originates from a study of cytomegalovirus exposure and HLA in healthy donors. Study-wide results and caveats: Some public TCRs appeared in many individuals, while most sequences were rare. Available immune exposure information covered CMV serostatus only. A missense variant in DCLRE1C was later tied to TCR beta V- and J-gene trimming.

Trimming took 4 bases from V and 9 from J; bases not matched to a gene: 13. The CDR3 runs to 16 residues. Germline CDR1 and CDR2: MNHNS and SASEGT. This clone was detected a few times. The antigen remains unidentified. PCR involved 60 Vbeta and 13 Jbeta primers. Here immunoSEQ multiplex PCR was the method, and the copy in TCRdb shows in-frame clones only, minus some. The sample lists more than 110,000 clones, 70% to 80% seen once, with under 2.5% in the top ten. The receptor was derived from a woman between 55 and 75 years old in good health and CMV-seropositive. The chain employs TRBV6-1 and TRBJ2-1; TRBD2 matches 9 bases. Sequences were obtained from PBMCs. The CDR3 loop reads CASSGGGGRAFGEQFF. The CDR3 DNA sequence: TGTGCCAGCAGTGGGGGCGGCGGGAGGGCCTTCGGTGAGCAGTTCTTC.